This T cell receptor beta chain was recorded in a study of shared clonotypes between healthy human individuals. Overall study: CD4 naive cells filled three plates per donor, CD4 memory three, CD8 naive two and CD8 memory one. Regarding the study as a whole: Generally, naive subsets (rather than memory subsets) showed larger estimated richness.

Details on this clone: The antigen remains unidentified.

Trimming pared 6 bases from V and 0 bases from J, leaving 12 bases between. The CDR3 has 14 amino acids. Germline loops: CDR1 MDHEN, CDR2 SYDVKM. Here immunoSEQ multiplex PCR was the method, and the copy in TCRdb shows in-frame clones only, minus some. The sample lists about 580,000 clones; 95% to 98% were seen once. Naive CD8 cells were CD45RO-negative, positively selected for CCR7, excluding terminally differentiated effector memory CD45RA+ cells. Sequencing was done on a sample of naive CD8+ T cells sorted from blood. V and J are TRBV28 and TRBJ2-7; TRBD1 is a possible D gene (6 bases). This receptor was obtained from a young man in good health. CDR3 DNA sequence: TGTGCCAGCAGCCCCCGGGACACCTCCTACGAGCAGTACTTC. Protein sequence: CASSPRDTSYEQYF.